Listed below are T cell receptor beta chains from one sample, sequenced in a study of technical replicates of blood from a handful of donors. Data came from immunoSEQ multiplex PCR; TCRdb stores just in-frame clones and leaves some out. The profile shows just over 80,000 clones, approximately 96% of them singletons. The specimen sequenced was T cells isolated from PBMCs. These receptors were collected from a human donor in good health. Each CDR3 is given with its conserved first and last residue.

>TRBV29-1|TRBJ2-7
CSGNTGGMEDEQYF
>TRBV27|TRBJ2-6
CASSLRQGTGANVLTF
>TRBV11-2|TRBJ1-1
CASSLDSPGFNTEAFF
>TRBV13|TRBJ1-3
CASSLTGTYSGNTIYF
>TRBV5-1|TRBJ2-1
CASSLFSSGLYNEQFF
>TRBV2|TRBJ1-2
CASSVLTGDQGYTF
>TRBV6-4|TRBJ1-4
CASSDPGQGDEKLFF
>TRBV5-1|TRBJ2-3
CASSLARDRVTDTQYF
>TRBV9|TRBJ2-7
CASSVAPGFEQYF
>TRBV19|TRBJ2-1
CASSLQGALYNEQFF
>TRBV10-3|TRBJ2-7
CAIRQQGTAYEQYF
>TRBV19|TRBJ2-2
CASSILDRATGELFF
>TRBV27|TRBJ2-7
CASSSDRVSYEQYF
>TRBV6-1|TRBJ2-3
CASSEGLAGVTDTQYF
>TRBV28|TRBJ1-2
CASGAPAGTGTNYGYTF
>TRBV9|TRBJ2-3
CASSATGERTDTQYF
>TRBV5-1|TRBJ2-1
CASSPFSSGRTNEQFF
>TRBV7-9|TRBJ2-7
CAAYRGGEQYF
>TRBV5-4|TRBJ1-3
CASSRQGIISGNTIYF
>TRBV28|TRBJ1-3
CASSLTTIPGNTIYF
>TRBV28|TRBJ1-4
CASSFRVTNEKLFF
>TRBV28|TRBJ2-4
CASSSTQGGRKNIQYF
>TRBV5-1|TRBJ2-2
CASSLGRFTGELFF